Listed below are T cell receptor beta chains from one sample, sequenced in a study of T cells after yellow fever vaccination. TCRdb re-derived calls from the 5' RACE reads in MiXCR, one entry per CDR3 protein. The sample lists over 300,000 distinct CDR3 sequences, around 7% seen once, with roughly 19% in the top ten. This material consisted of PBMCs, taken about 41 days after the first yellow fever vaccination. Receptor source: a man between 18 and 29 years old who received the YFV17D yellow fever vaccine. The CDR3 runs from the conserved cysteine through the conserved F or W.

j_call: TRBJ2-1; v_call: TRBV7-3; cdr3_aa: CASSAGSTFSNEQFF
j_call: TRBJ2-3; v_call: TRBV7-9; cdr3_aa: CASSRQGGADTQYF
j_call: TRBJ2-7; v_call: TRBV6-2/TRBV6-3; cdr3_aa: CASSPHGWGAYEQYF
j_call: TRBJ1-5; v_call: TRBV6-5; cdr3_aa: CASSYPGTGSNQPQHF
j_call: TRBJ2-3; v_call: TRBV29-1; cdr3_aa: CSAPQGGTDTQYF
j_call: TRBJ2-2; v_call: TRBV24-1; cdr3_aa: CATSDYLGTGELFF
j_call: TRBJ1-2; v_call: TRBV5-1; cdr3_aa: CASRISNYGYTF
j_call: TRBJ1-5; v_call: TRBV7-2; cdr3_aa: CASSLVTGLNQPQHF
j_call: TRBJ2-3; v_call: TRBV6-1; cdr3_aa: CASSERGGAGTDTQYF
j_call: TRBJ2-3; v_call: TRBV20-1; cdr3_aa: CSARTSVRHTDTQYF
j_call: TRBJ2-1; v_call: TRBV28; cdr3_aa: CPSTAGRDEQFF